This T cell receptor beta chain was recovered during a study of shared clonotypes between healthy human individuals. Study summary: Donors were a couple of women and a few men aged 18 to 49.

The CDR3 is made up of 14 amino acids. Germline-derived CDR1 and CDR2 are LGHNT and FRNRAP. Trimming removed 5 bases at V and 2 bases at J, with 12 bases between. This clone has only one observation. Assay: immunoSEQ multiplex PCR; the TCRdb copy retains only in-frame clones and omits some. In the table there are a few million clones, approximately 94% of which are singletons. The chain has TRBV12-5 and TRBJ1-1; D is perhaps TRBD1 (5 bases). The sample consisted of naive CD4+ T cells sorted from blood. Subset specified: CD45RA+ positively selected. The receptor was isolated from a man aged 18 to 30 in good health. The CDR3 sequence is CASGAGTVNTEAFF. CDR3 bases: TGTGCTAGTGGTGCCGGGACGGTTAACACTGAAGCTTTCTTT.